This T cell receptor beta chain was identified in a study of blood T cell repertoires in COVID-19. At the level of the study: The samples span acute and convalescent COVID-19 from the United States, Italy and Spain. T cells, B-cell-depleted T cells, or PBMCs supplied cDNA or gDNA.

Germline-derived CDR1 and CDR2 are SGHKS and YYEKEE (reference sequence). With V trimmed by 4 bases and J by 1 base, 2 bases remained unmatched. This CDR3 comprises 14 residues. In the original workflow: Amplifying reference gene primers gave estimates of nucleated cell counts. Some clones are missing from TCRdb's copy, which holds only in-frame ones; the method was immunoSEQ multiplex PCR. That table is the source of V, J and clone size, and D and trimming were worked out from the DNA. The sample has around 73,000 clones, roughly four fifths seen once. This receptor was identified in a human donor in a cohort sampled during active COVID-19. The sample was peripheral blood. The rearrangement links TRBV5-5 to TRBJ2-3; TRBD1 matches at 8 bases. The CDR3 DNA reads TGTGCCAGCAGCGTGGGACAGGGCACAGATACGCAGTATTTT. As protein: CASSVGQGTDTQYF.